These 2 T cell receptor beta chains originate from one sample sequenced in a study of cytomegalovirus exposure and HLA in healthy donors. Researchers ran the PCR with 60 Vbeta and 13 Jbeta primers. Libraries were prepared by immunoSEQ multiplex PCR; TCRdb keeps only in-frame clonotypes and omits some of them. Of 200,000 to 300,000 clones listed, about 81% are singletons. The sequenced material came from PBMCs. These receptors came from a middle-aged woman in good health and CMV-seropositive.

V is TRBV19 and J is TRBJ1-2, with TRBD1 matching 8 bases. V shed 6 bases, J shed 8 bases, and the junction held 8 bases outside the gene matches. The CDR3 consists of 13 residues. Germline V CDR1 and CDR2: LNHDA, SQIVND (reference sequence). The CDR3 DNA reads as TGTGCCAGTAGCACCGGACAGGGAGGAGGCTACACCTTC. Encoded protein: CASSTGQGGGYTF.

The genes are TRBV19 and TRBJ1-1; 7 bases align to TRBD1. Germline values: CDR1 LNHDA, CDR2 SQIVND (reference sequence). After removal of 5 bases from V and 1 base from J, the junction contained 7 bases not matched to a gene. The CDR3 loop spans 15 amino acids. CDR3: CASSSQDRENTEAFF. CDR3 nucleotides: TGTGCCAGTAGTTCACAAGACAGGGAGAACACTGAAGCTTTCTTT.